This T cell receptor (beta chain) comes out of a study of OX40 agonist ivuxolimab in advanced cancers. Study-level information: Three patients, one with hepatocellular carcinoma and two with cutaneous melanoma, responded partially.

Findings and limits, study-wide: The mean number of expanded clones was higher in CD8+ T cells than in CD4+.

Note on this clone: Antigen: not known.

With 5 bases clipped from V and 5 bases from J, the junction kept 6 bases outside the gene matches. The CDR3 extends over 13 amino acids. Per the germline V gene, CDR1 is SQVTM and CDR2 is ANQGSEA. Repertoires were generated with immunoSEQ multiplex PCR, while TCRdb's copy carries only in-frame clones and drops some. The data contain 75,000 to 100,000 clones, roughly four fifths of them singletons. Sampling of blood occurred at baseline, cycle 4 day 1, and cycle 7 day 1. The source is an adult with an advanced solid tumor such as melanoma, head and neck, liver or kidney cancer. The rearrangement uses TRBV29-1 and TRBJ1-1; TRBD1 aligns across 9 bases. Sequencing used CD4+ or CD8+ T cells sorted from blood, obtained in a trial of the OX40 agonist ivuxolimab. The CDR3 DNA is TGCAGCGTTCCCCGGACAGGGGAAACTGAAGCTTTCTTT. Amino acids: CSVPRTGETEAFF.